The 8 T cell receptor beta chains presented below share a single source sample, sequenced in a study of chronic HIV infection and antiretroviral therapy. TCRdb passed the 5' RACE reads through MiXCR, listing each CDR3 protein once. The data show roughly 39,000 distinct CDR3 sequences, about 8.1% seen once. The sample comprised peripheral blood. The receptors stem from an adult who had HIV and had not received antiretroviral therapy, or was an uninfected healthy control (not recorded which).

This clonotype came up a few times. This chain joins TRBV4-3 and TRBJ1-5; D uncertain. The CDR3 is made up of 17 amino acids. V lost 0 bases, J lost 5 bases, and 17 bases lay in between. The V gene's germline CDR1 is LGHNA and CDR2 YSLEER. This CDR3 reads CASSQDYSPGSHQPQHF. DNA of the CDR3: TGCGCCAGCAGCCAAGATTACAGCCCGGGAAGTCATCAGCCCCAGCATTTT.

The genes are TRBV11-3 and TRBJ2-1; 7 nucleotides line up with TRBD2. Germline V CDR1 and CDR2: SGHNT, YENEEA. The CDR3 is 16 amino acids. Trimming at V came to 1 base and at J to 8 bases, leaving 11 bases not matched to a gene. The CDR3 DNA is TGTGCCAGCAGCTTAGGAAAGCGGGAAGGAAGGGATGAGCAGTTCTTC. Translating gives CASSLGKREGRDEQFF.

The CDR3 bases are TGTGCCAGCAGTGAAACAGATTATAATTCACCCCTCCACTTT. Translated: CASSETDYNSPLHF. The J gene is TRBJ1-6, the V gene TRBV6-1; D unresolved. The CDR3 sequence is 14 residues long. V dropped 2 bases and J dropped 4 bases, with 6 bases sitting between them. Germline V gene lookup returns CDR1 MNHNS and CDR2 SASEGT.

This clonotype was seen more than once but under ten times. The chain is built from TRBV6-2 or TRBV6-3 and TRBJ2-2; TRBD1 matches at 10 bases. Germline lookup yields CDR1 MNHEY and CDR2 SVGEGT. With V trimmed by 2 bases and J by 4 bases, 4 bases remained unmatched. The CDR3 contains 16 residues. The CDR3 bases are TGTGCCAGCAGTTACCCCGACAGGGGGCCCACCGGGGAGCTGTTTTTT. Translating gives CASSYPDRGPTGELFF.

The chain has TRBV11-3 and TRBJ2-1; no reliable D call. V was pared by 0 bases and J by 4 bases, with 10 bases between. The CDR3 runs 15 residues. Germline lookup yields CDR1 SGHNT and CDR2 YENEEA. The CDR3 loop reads CASSLDRRSYNEQFF. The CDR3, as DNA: TGTGCCAGCAGCTTAGATCGCAGGTCTTACAATGAGCAGTTCTTC.

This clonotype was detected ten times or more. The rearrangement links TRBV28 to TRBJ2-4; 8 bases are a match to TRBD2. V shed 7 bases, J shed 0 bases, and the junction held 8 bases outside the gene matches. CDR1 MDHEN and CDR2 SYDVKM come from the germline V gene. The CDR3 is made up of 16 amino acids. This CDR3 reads CASTSGGRIAKNIQYF. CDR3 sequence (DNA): TGTGCCAGCACCAGCGGGGGTCGGATAGCCAAAAACATTCAGTACTTC.

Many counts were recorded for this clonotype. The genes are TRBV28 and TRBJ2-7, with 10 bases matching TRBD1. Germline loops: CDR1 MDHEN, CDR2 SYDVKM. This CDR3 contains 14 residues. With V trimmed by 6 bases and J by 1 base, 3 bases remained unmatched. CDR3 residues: CASRGQGLSYEQYF. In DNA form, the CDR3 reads TGTGCCAGCAGGGGACAGGGGCTATCCTACGAGCAGTACTTC.

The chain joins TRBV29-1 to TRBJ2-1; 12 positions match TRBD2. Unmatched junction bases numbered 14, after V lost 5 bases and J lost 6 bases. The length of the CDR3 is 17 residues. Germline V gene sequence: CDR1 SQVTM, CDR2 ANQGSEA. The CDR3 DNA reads TGCAGCGTTCTAGGACTAGCGGGGTGGGCCCGGTCCAATGAGCAGTTCTTC. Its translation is CSVLGLAGWARSNEQFF.